Presented here are 26 T cell receptor beta chains from one specimen sequenced in a study of Ad26.COV2.S vaccination and SARS-CoV-2 variants. TCRdb keeps only in-frame clones here, not all; method: immunoSEQ multiplex PCR. The sample gives roughly 700,000 clones, about 89% of which show up once; nearly 1.5% is in the top ten. Treatment specified: roughly 18 received Ad26.COV2.S at low or high dose, single or two shots; roughly five received placebo; per-sample allocation not given. Each sample was drawn 63 days after the first injection (of vaccine or placebo). Source: peripheral blood, taken in a trial of Ad26.COV2.S vaccine versus placebo. All receptors derive from a person between 18 and 65 years old who received the Ad26.COV2.S COVID-19 vaccine or a placebo.

V is TRBV20-1 and J is TRBJ2-2, with unresolved D. Germline V gene lookup returns CDR1 DFQATT and CDR2 SNEGSKA (reference sequence). The CDR3 has 13 residues. The germline V and J ends were trimmed by 3 bases and 0 bases, with 5 bases remaining between them. CDR3 amino acids: CSASRPNTGELFF. The DNA of the CDR3 is TGCAGTGCTAGTCGTCCGAACACCGGGGAGCTGTTTTTT.

The rearrangement uses TRBV4-1 and TRBJ1-2; D might be TRBD1 (5 bases). The CDR3 loop spans 14 amino acids. V shed 5 bases and J shed 2 bases, with 12 bases lying between them. Germline values: CDR1 MGHRA, CDR2 YSYEKL. Here the CDR3 reads CASSRGRQNYGYTF. The CDR3 nucleotides read TGCGCCAGCAGCAGGGGAAGGCAAAACTATGGCTACACCTTC.

In its sample, this clone was seen a few times. The chain couples TRBV5-1 to TRBJ1-6; tentative D call: TRBD1 (5 bases). The germline CDR1 and CDR2 sequences are SGHRS and YFSETQ. V was pared by 3 bases and J by 9 bases, with 16 bases between. The CDR3 consists of 15 residues. DNA of the CDR3: TGCGCCAGCAGCTATGGACAAATAAAGGGTTCACCCCTCCACTTT. Translation: CASSYGQIKGSPLHF.

The genes are TRBV27 and TRBJ1-3; D might be TRBD1 (5 bases). Per the germline V gene, CDR1 is MNHEY and CDR2 is SMNVEV (reference sequence). The CDR3 sequence is 17 residues long. Trimming cost V 6 bases and J 0 bases, with 18 bases left between them. In nucleotides, the CDR3 is TGTGCCAGCAGCCCCCGGATAGGGGACTTCTCTGGAAACACCATATATTTT. Encoded protein: CASSPRIGDFSGNTIYF.

This clone appeared a single time. This CDR3 is also generated by other DNA sequences in the sample. The DNA for the CDR3 is TGTGCCAGCAGCCTTTCGGGGGGGGCGAGGAATGAGCAGTTCTTC. Amino acid sequence: CASSLSGGARNEQFF. The chain uses TRBV3-1 (or the pseudogene TRBV3-2) and TRBJ2-1, with TRBD2 identical over 8 bases. With 4 bases clipped from V and 7 bases from J, the junction kept 9 bases outside the gene matches. The CDR3 extends over 15 amino acids. Germline V gene sequence: CDR1 LGHDT, CDR2 YNNKEL (reference sequence).

The rearrangement joins TRBV7-8 to TRBJ2-7; 7 nucleotides align to TRBD1. V shed 4 bases and J 0 bases; nucleotides not matched to a gene: 3. Germline V gene data show CDR1 as SGHVS and CDR2 as FQNEAQ. The CDR3 extends over 14 amino acids. The CDR3 is CASSWGQNSYEQYF. CDR3 in DNA: TGTGCCAGCAGCTGGGGACAGAACTCCTACGAGCAGTACTTC.

The chain couples TRBV4-3 to TRBJ1-2; TRBD1 matches at 8 bases. The V gene's germline CDR1 is LGHNA and CDR2 YSLEER. CDR3 length equals 16 residues. With V trimmed by 0 bases and J by 4 bases, 7 bases remained unmatched. The CDR3 region is CASSQDAGGASYGYTF. The CDR3 bases are TGCGCCAGCAGCCAAGATGCAGGGGGCGCATCCTATGGCTACACCTTC.

V is TRBV5-1 and J is TRBJ2-5, with TRBD2 matching over 8 bases. Germline loops: CDR1 SGHRS, CDR2 YFSETQ. V shed 5 bases, J shed 1 base, and the junction held 7 bases outside the gene matches. This CDR3 has 15 residues. The CDR3 protein is CASRIGLASQETQYF. The CDR3 DNA sequence: TGCGCCAGCAGAATAGGACTAGCCAGCCAAGAGACCCAGTACTTC.

This chain links TRBV19 with TRBJ1-1, with 7 bases lining up with TRBD1. Germline values: CDR1 LNHDA, CDR2 SQIVND (reference sequence). J gave up 7 bases and V 6 bases, and 5 bases lay outside the gene matches. CDR3 length equals 12 residues. The CDR3 loop reads CASSADRYEAFF. The CDR3 nucleotides are TGTGCCAGTAGCGCGGACAGGTATGAAGCTTTCTTT.

In the case of this clone: Other nucleotide sequences from this sample produce the same CDR3. The J gene is TRBJ2-2, the V gene TRBV6-6, with D perhaps matching TRBD1 (6 bases). Germline V CDR1 and CDR2: MNHNY, SVGAGI (reference sequence). The ends were cut back, 0 bases at V and 4 bases at J, with 6 bases in the middle. CDR3 length: 14 residues. The CDR3 loop reads CASSYSGGTGELFF. In DNA, the CDR3 is TGTGCCAGCAGTTACTCAGGGGGCACCGGGGAGCTGTTTTTT.

The chain recombines TRBV4-2 with TRBJ2-1; D call uncertain. This CDR3 is 13 amino acids long. V shed 4 bases and J shed 9 bases, with 13 bases lying between them. Germline values: CDR1 LGHNA, CDR2 YNFKEQ. The CDR3, as DNA: TGTGCCAGCAGCCGTTCAGACGTCGGTGAGCAGTTCTTC. Translated: CASSRSDVGEQFF.

Here the CDR3 reads CASSRSTRGVQETQYF. Written as DNA, the CDR3 is TGTGCCAGCAGCCGCTCGACCAGGGGAGTACAAGAGACCCAGTACTTC. The V and J genes are TRBV9 and TRBJ2-5, with D possibly matching TRBD1 (6 bases). This CDR3 contains 16 residues. Between the trimmed V and J ends, which lost 4 bases and 2 bases, there was a span of 18 bases. The germline V gene encodes CDR1 SGDLS and CDR2 YYNGEE.

The V gene is TRBV6-5, the J gene TRBJ2-1, with TRBD1 identical over 7 bases. There are 14 residues in the CDR3. From germline, CDR1 is MNHEY and CDR2 SVGAGI. Trimming took 4 bases from V and 7 from J; bases not matched to a gene: 7. CDR3 region: CASSWDRKGNEQFF. DNA for the CDR3: TGTGCCAGCAGTTGGGACAGAAAAGGGAATGAGCAGTTCTTC.

The rearrangement links TRBV27 to TRBJ2-3; the D is unclear. There are 13 residues in the CDR3. Germline V gives CDR1 MNHEY, CDR2 SMNVEV (reference sequence). Trimming removed 11 bases at V and 5 bases at J, with 17 bases between. Here the CDR3 DNA reads TGTGCCCCAGCAGTCTTCCCCCTAGATACGCAGTATTTT. This gives the protein CAPAVFPLDTQYF.

The V and J genes are TRBV5-4 and TRBJ2-1, with a tentative D call TRBD2 (5 bases). Germline V gene sequence: CDR1 SGHNT, CDR2 YYREEE (reference sequence). V was trimmed by 4 bases and J by 2 bases, leaving 13 bases between them. The CDR3 length is 15 residues. CDR3 bases: TGTGCCAGCAGCGACTCGCGGGTGACCTACAATGAGCAGTTCTTC. Its translation is CASSDSRVTYNEQFF.

This clone is a singleton in its sample. The chain joins TRBV30 to TRBJ1-2; D ambiguous. Per germline, CDR1 GTSNPN and CDR2 SVGIG (reference sequence). With 0 bases removed from V and 4 bases from J, the gap between germline ends came to 12 bases. The CDR3 consists of 14 residues. This chain's CDR3 is CAWSVRERAYGYTF. The DNA for the CDR3 is TGTGCCTGGAGTGTACGTGAAAGGGCCTATGGCTACACCTTC.

The V call is TRBV7-2, the J call TRBJ2-4; possible D gene TRBD2, 6 bases. The CDR3 has 13 amino acids. V was cut by 6 bases and J by 6 bases, with 12 bases left in between. Germline CDR1 and CDR2: SGHTA and FQGNSA. The CDR3 bases are TGTGCCAGCAGTCCTTCGGGGGTAAACATTCAGTACTTC. Its protein product is CASSPSGVNIQYF.

The V gene is TRBV5-4, the J gene TRBJ1-2, with 10 bases identical to TRBD1. Trimming removed 0 bases from V and 2 bases from J; junction bases left unmatched: 10. CDR1 is SGHNT and CDR2 is YYREEE in the germline V gene (reference sequence). The CDR3 spans 18 residues. The CDR3 spells CASSLALGQGSGNYGYTF. Written as DNA, the CDR3 is TGTGCCAGCAGCTTGGCCCTGGGACAGGGGTCCGGCAACTATGGCTACACCTTC.

V gene TRBV5-1 combines with J gene TRBJ2-1; 7 bases are shared with TRBD1. The length of the CDR3 is 15 residues. The trim removed 0 bases at V and 9 bases at J, leaving 9 bases unmatched. Germline CDR1 reads SGHRS; CDR2 reads YFSETQ. In DNA, the CDR3 is TGCGCCAGCAGCTTGGTTACAGGGGTAGACGGTGAGCAGTTCTTC. It specifies CASSLVTGVDGEQFF.

The CDR3 DNA is TGTGCCAGCAGTTATCCCTATCAGCCCCAGCATTTT. This gives the protein CASSYPYQPQHF. V and J are TRBV12-3 or TRBV12-4 and TRBJ1-5; no reliable D call. V was trimmed by 4 bases and J by 5 bases, leaving 6 bases between them. This CDR3 is built from 12 residues.

The rearrangement uses TRBV11-3 and TRBJ2-7; TRBD1 aligns across 7 bases. The trim removed 1 base at V and 3 bases at J, leaving 6 bases unmatched. The CDR3 covers 15 residues. In germline, CDR1 is SGHNT, CDR2 YENEEA. CDR3 sequence reads: CASSLAPTGIYEQYF. CDR3 nucleotides: TGTGCCAGCAGCTTAGCCCCGACAGGGATCTACGAGCAGTACTTC.

This chain joins TRBV15 and TRBJ2-7, with D tentatively TRBD2 (5 bases). The V end lost 1 base, the J end lost 2 bases, and 12 bases lay between the germline ends. Looked up from germline, CDR1 is LNHNV and CDR2 is YYDKDF (reference sequence). The CDR3 covers 15 residues. Here the CDR3 reads CATSRGLQLPYEQYF. The CDR3 DNA reads as TGTGCCACCAGCAGAGGACTACAGTTACCCTACGAGCAGTACTTC.

The chain combines TRBV10-3 with TRBJ1-2; D gene unclear. The CDR3 runs 13 residues. CDR1 is ENHRY, CDR2 SYGVKD, per germline. V lost 2 bases, J lost 8 bases, and 12 bases lay in between. The CDR3 region has the DNA TGTGCCATCAGTGAGGGAGGGTTCAGGGGCTACACCTTC. This translates into CAISEGGFRGYTF.

The chain joins TRBV18 to TRBJ2-5; 10 positions match TRBD2. CDR1 and CDR2 (germline): KGHSH, LQKENI. V trimming: 6 bases; J trimming: 1 base; junction bases outside the gene matches: 14. This CDR3 has 18 amino acids. The CDR3 sequence is CASSPQGASGSLQETQYF. In DNA, the CDR3 is TGTGCCAGCTCCCCCCAGGGGGCTAGCGGGAGCCTCCAAGAGACCCAGTACTTC.

The gene calls are TRBV20-1 and TRBJ2-3; D gene ambiguous. The CDR3 extends over 11 amino acids. Germline V gene lookup returns CDR1 DFQATT and CDR2 SNEGSKA (reference sequence). V lost 3 bases and J 4 bases, leaving 5 bases between the germline ends. In DNA form, the CDR3 reads TGCAGTGCTAGGGTGTCAGATACGCAGTATTTT. It codes for CSARVSDTQYF.

V gene TRBV5-1 combines with J gene TRBJ1-1; the D is unclear. Looked up from germline, CDR1 is SGHRS and CDR2 is YFSETQ. V shed 1 base and J shed 1 base, with 8 bases lying between them. This CDR3 is 14 amino acids long. CDR3 bases: TGCGCCAGCAGCTTGTGGGTGGCGAACACTGAAGCTTTCTTT. It specifies CASSLWVANTEAFF.